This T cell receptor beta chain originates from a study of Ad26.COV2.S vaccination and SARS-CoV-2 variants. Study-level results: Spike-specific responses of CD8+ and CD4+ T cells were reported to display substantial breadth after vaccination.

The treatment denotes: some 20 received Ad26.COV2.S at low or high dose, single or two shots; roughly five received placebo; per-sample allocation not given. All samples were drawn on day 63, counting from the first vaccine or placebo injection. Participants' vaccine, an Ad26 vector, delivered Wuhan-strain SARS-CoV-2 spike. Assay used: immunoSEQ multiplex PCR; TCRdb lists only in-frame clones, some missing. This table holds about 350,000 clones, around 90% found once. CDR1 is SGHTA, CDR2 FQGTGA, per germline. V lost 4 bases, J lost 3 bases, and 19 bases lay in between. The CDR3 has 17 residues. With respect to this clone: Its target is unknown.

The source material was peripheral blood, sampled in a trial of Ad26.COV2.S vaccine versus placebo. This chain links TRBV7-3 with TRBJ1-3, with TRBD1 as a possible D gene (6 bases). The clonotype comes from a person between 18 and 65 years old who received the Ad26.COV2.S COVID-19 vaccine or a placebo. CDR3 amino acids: CASSSEYRVSVGNTIYF. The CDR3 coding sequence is TGTGCCAGCAGCTCCGAATACAGGGTGTCGGTTGGAAACACCATATATTTT.